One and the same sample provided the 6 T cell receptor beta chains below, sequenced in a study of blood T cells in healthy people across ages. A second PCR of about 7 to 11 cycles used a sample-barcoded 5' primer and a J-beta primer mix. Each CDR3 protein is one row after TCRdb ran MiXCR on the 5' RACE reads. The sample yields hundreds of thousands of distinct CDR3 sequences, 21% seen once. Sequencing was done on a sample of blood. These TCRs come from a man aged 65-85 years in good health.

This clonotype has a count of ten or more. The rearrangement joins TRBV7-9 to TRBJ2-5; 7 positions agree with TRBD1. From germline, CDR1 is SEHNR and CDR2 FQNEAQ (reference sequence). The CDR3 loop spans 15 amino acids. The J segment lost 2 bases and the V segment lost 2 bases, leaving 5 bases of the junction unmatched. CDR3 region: CASSLTRGWQETQYF. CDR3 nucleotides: TGTGCCAGCAGCTTAACCAGGGGGTGGCAAGAGACCCAGTACTTC.

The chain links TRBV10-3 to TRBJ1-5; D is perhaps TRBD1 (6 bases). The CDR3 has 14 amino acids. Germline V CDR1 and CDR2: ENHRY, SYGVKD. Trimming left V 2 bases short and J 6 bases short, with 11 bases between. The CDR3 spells CAISEIGGRQPQHF. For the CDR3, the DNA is TGTGCCATCAGTGAGATTGGGGGCCGTCAGCCCCAGCATTTT.

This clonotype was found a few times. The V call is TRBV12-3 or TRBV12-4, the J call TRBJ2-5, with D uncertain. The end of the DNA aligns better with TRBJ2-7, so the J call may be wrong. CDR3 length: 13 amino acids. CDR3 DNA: TGTGCCAGCAGCCTAGTCCAAACCTACGAGCAGTACTTC. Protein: CASSLVQTYEQYF.

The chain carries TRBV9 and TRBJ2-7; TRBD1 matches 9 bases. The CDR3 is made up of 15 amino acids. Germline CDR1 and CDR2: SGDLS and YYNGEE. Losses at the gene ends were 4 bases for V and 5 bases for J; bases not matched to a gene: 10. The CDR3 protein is CASSPSPQGANEQYF. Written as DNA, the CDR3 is TGTGCCAGCAGCCCCTCCCCACAGGGGGCGAACGAGCAGTACTTC. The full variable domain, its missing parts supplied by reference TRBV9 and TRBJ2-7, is DSGVTQTPKHLITATGQRVTLRCSPRSGDLSVYWYQQSLDQGLQFLIQYYNGEERAKGNILERFSAQQFPDLHSELNLSSLELGDSALYFCASSPSPQGANEQYFGPGTRLTVT.

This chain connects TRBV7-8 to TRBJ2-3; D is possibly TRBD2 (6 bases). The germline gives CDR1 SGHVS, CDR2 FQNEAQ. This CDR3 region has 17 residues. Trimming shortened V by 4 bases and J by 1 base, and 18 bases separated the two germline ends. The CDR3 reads CASSSKIGRGRTDTQYF. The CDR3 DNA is TGTGCCAGCAGCTCCAAGATAGGGCGGGGCCGCACAGATACGCAGTATTTT. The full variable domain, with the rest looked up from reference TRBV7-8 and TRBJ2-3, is GAGVSQSPRYKVAKRGQDVALRCDPISGHVSLFWYQQALGQGPEFLTYFQNEAQLDKSGLPSDRFFAERPEGSVSTLKIQRTQQEDSAVYLCASSSKIGRGRTDTQYFGPGTRLTVL.

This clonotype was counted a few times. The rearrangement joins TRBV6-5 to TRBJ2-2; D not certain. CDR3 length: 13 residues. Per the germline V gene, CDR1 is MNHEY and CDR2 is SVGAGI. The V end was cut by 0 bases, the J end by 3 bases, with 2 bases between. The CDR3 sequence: CASSYSHTGELFF. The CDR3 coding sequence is TGTGCCAGCAGTTACTCGCACACCGGGGAGCTGTTTTTT.